The 31 T cell receptor beta chains below all came from one sample that was sequenced in a study of T cell changes during pregnancy in multiple sclerosis. Method: immunoSEQ multiplex PCR; TCRdb's copy keeps in-frame clones and lacks some. The sample holds around 100,000 clones, roughly 90% seen once. Sequencing used peripheral blood, obtained after pregnancy. The receptors stem from a female donor with multiple sclerosis, enrolled in a pregnancy study.

This chain connects TRBV14 to TRBJ1-1; TRBD1 matches 12 bases. CDR3 size: 14 residues. Trimming removed 4 bases from V and 6 bases from J; junction bases left unmatched: 3. Germline CDR1 reads SGHDN; CDR2 reads FVKESK. The CDR3 sequence is CASSRDRGLSEAFF. The CDR3 coding sequence is TGTGCCAGCAGCCGGGACAGGGGGCTCTCTGAAGCTTTCTTT.

This chain uses TRBV2 with TRBJ1-6; D not resolved. Per the germline V gene, CDR1 is SNHLY and CDR2 is FYNNEI. The V end lost 5 bases, the J end lost 3 bases, and 5 bases lay between the germline ends. The CDR3 has 13 residues. The CDR3 sequence: CASSSSYNSPLHF. The CDR3, as DNA: TGTGCCAGCAGTTCCAGCTATAATTCACCCCTCCACTTT.

The rearrangement joins TRBV29-1 to TRBJ1-1; D remains ambiguous. CDR3 size: 12 residues. Germline V gene data show CDR1 as SQVTM and CDR2 as ANQGSEA. V shed 4 bases and J shed 0 bases, with 6 bases lying between them. CDR3 region: CSVAAMNTEAFF. In DNA, the CDR3 is TGCAGCGTTGCCGCGATGAACACTGAAGCTTTCTTT.

The chain is built from TRBV7-9 and TRBJ1-2, with 8 bases fitting TRBD1. The CDR3 is 13 amino acids. With 4 bases clipped from V and 7 bases from J, the junction kept 5 bases outside the gene matches. Germline CDR1 reads SEHNR; CDR2 reads FQNEAQ (reference sequence). The DNA for the CDR3 is TGTGCCAGCAGCTCCAGGGGGCTTTTTGGCTACACCTTC. It yields the protein CASSSRGLFGYTF.

CDR3 loop: CASSPFRAGGPSEQFF. The DNA of the CDR3 is TGTGCCAGCAGTCCCTTCCGAGCGGGAGGGCCAAGTGAGCAGTTCTTC. The V call is TRBV28, the J call TRBJ2-1; 10 bases map to TRBD2. Germline V CDR1 and CDR2: MDHEN, SYDVKM. V trimming: 5 bases; J trimming: 9 bases; junction bases outside the gene matches: 13. This CDR3 has 16 amino acids.

This chain joins TRBV9 and TRBJ2-5; TRBD1 aligns across 9 bases. CDR3 length equals 16 residues. CDR1 is SGDLS, CDR2 YYNGEE, per germline. Unmatched junction bases numbered 8, after V lost 1 base and J lost 4 bases. This CDR3 is CASSVMGNRGPETQYF. The DNA for the CDR3 is TGTGCCAGCAGCGTAATGGGGAACAGGGGGCCAGAGACCCAGTACTTC.

This chain links TRBV9 with TRBJ2-3; 9 bases are shared with TRBD2. This CDR3 is built from 16 residues. CDR1 is SGDLS, CDR2 YYNGEE, per germline. Trimming at V came to 4 bases and at J to 3 bases, leaving 9 bases not matched to a gene. This CDR3 is CASSLFSGSGTDTQYF. The CDR3 DNA sequence: TGTGCCAGCAGCTTGTTTAGCGGGAGTGGGACAGATACGCAGTATTTT.

This clone was observed once. The chain employs TRBV5-1 and TRBJ2-3, with a weak D call TRBD2 (5 bases). The germline gives CDR1 SGHRS, CDR2 YFSETQ. The CDR3 spans 17 residues. V shed 1 base and J shed 6 bases, with 21 bases lying between them. The CDR3: CASSLLGQRSLVDTQYF. Written as DNA, the CDR3 is TGCGCCAGCAGCTTGTTGGGTCAGCGGTCTTTAGTGGATACGCAGTATTTT.

The genes are TRBV6-5 and TRBJ2-3, with 11 bases aligning to TRBD2. The length of the CDR3 is 15 residues. Germline-derived CDR1 and CDR2 are MNHEY and SVGAGI. V shed 3 bases, J shed 10 bases, and the junction held 9 bases outside the gene matches. The CDR3 DNA reads TGTGCCAGCAGTTATAGCGGGGGGGCCCATTTTTCGCAGTATTTT. Translated, it gives CASSYSGGAHFSQYF.

The chain combines TRBV9 with TRBJ2-6, with TRBD1 as a possible D gene (6 bases). The CDR3 has 16 amino acids. Looked up from germline, CDR1 is SGDLS and CDR2 is YYNGEE. V lost 4 bases, J lost 0 bases, and 11 bases lay in between. The CDR3 DNA is TGTGCCAGCAGCTCGGGCAGGGGCTCTGGGGCCAACGTCCTGACTTTC. Protein sequence: CASSSGRGSGANVLTF.

The genes are TRBV4-1 and TRBJ2-7; 10 bases match TRBD1. From germline, CDR1 is MGHRA and CDR2 YSYEKL. The CDR3 length is 14 residues. The ends lost 5 bases at V and 5 bases at J; junction bases unmatched: 6. The CDR3 DNA sequence: TGCGCCAGCAGCTCCACCGGGACAGGGGACGAGCAGTACTTC. Amino acids: CASSSTGTGDEQYF.

The rearrangement links TRBV29-1 to TRBJ2-3, with TRBD2 matching 8 bases. Germline CDR1 and CDR2: SQVTM and ANQGSEA. The CDR3 runs to 13 residues. The J segment lost 7 bases and the V segment lost 3 bases, leaving 6 bases of the junction unmatched. The CDR3 region is CSVEDGGENTQYF. The CDR3, as DNA: TGCAGCGTTGAGGACGGGGGGGAGAATACGCAGTATTTT.

This clone was found a few times. V gene TRBV11-3 combines with J gene TRBJ1-3; perhaps TRBD1 as D (5 bases). The CDR3 runs 15 residues. The V gene lost 2 bases and the J gene lost 2 bases, with 10 bases spanning the gap. The germline V gene has CDR1 SGHNT and CDR2 YENEEA. CDR3 amino acids: CASSLRGSAGNTIYF. Here the CDR3 DNA reads TGTGCCAGCAGCTTAAGGGGTTCGGCTGGAAACACCATATATTTT.

This clone was recorded a few times. The V and J genes are TRBV6-6 and TRBJ2-7, with a possible D match to TRBD2 (6 bases). Trimming pared 10 bases from V and 0 bases from J, leaving 13 bases between. This CDR3 region has 13 residues. Germline V lookup: CDR1 MNHNY, CDR2 SVGAGI (reference sequence). The CDR3 loop reads CATRWRDSYEQYF. For the CDR3, the DNA is TGTGCCACCAGATGGCGGGACTCCTACGAGCAGTACTTC.

The V and J genes are TRBV21-1 and TRBJ2-1; TRBD1, the table's D call, lacks a check against the DNA. TRBV21-1 is a pseudogene segment. CDR3 length: 17 residues. The CDR3 sequence: CASSKVASGQGYNEQFF. CDR3 nucleotides: TGTGCCAGCAGCAAAGTGGCTTCCGGACAGGGGTACAATGAGCAGTTCTTC.

The table lists this clone with a count of one. This chain joins TRBV29-1 and TRBJ1-4; D is ambiguous. This CDR3 region has 13 residues. Germline CDR1 reads SQVTM; CDR2 reads ANQGSEA. Trimming removed 7 bases at V and 5 bases at J, with 14 bases between. CDR3 loop: CSAGLTMNEKLFF. The DNA for the CDR3 is TGCAGCGCTGGACTCACTATGAATGAAAAACTGTTTTTT.

The CDR3 here is CASSPYRGQGRGETQYF. CDR3 sequence (DNA): TGTGCCAGCAGCCCTTATAGGGGACAGGGACGTGGAGAGACCCAGTACTTC. The chain links TRBV27 to TRBJ2-5; 9 positions match TRBD1. The germline CDR1 and CDR2 sequences are MNHEY and SMNVEV (reference sequence). This CDR3 has 17 residues. Trimming took 6 bases from V and 4 from J; bases not matched to a gene: 15.

V usage is TRBV6-5 and J usage is TRBJ2-2; no clear D gene. Trimming removed 5 bases at V and 5 bases at J, with 9 bases between. Germline loops: CDR1 MNHEY, CDR2 SVGAGI. The CDR3 totals 13 residues. CDR3 protein: CASSRTATGELFF. The CDR3, as DNA: TGTGCCAGCAGTCGAACTGCTACCGGGGAGCTGTTTTTT.

This chain joins TRBV6-1 and TRBJ1-2; TRBD1 aligns across 8 bases. The germline gives CDR1 MNHNS, CDR2 SASEGT. J was trimmed by 6 bases and V by 6 bases; bases with no gene match: 6. The CDR3 is 13 amino acids. The CDR3 region has the DNA TGTGCCAGCAGGACGACAGGGGTTCATGGCTACACCTTC. Its translation is CASRTTGVHGYTF.

V usage is TRBV6-5 and J usage is TRBJ2-7; 14 nucleotides align to TRBD2. Germline loops: CDR1 MNHEY, CDR2 SVGAGI. This CDR3 has 16 residues. The V segment lost 0 bases and the J segment 3 bases; nucleotides outside the gene matches: 1. DNA for the CDR3: TGTGCCAGCAGTTACTCCGGACTAGCGGGGGGCTACGAGCAGTACTTC. Its protein product is CASSYSGLAGGYEQYF.

The chain combines TRBV11-1 with TRBJ1-2; the D is unclear. V was trimmed by 1 base and J by 4 bases, leaving 7 bases between them. The CDR3 has 13 residues. Germline-derived CDR1 and CDR2 are SGHAT and FQDESV (reference sequence). The CDR3 protein is CASSLGSGYGYTF. The CDR3 coding sequence is TGTGCCAGCAGCTTAGGGAGTGGCTATGGCTACACCTTC.

This rearrangement joins TRBV6-6 to TRBJ2-5; 12 nucleotides align to TRBD2. CDR1 is MNHNY and CDR2 is SVGAGI in the germline V gene (reference sequence). The CDR3 totals 14 residues. J lost 5 bases, V lost 6 bases, and 4 bases had no gene match. Here the CDR3 DNA reads TGTGCCAGCAGCACTAGCGGGGGGTGGGAGACCCAGTACTTC. Its protein product is CASSTSGGWETQYF.

V usage is TRBV6-1 and J usage is TRBJ2-7; a possible D gene is TRBD2 (5 bases). This CDR3 is built from 12 residues. From germline, CDR1 is MNHNS and CDR2 SASEGT. V gave up 7 bases and J gave up 3 bases, with 10 bases separating them. CDR3 sequence reads: CASTLALYEQYF. CDR3 coding DNA: TGTGCCAGCACATTAGCGCTCTACGAGCAGTACTTC.

The CDR3 bases are TGTGCCAGTAGTCTGTCAGGGGCCGGCTACACCTTC. It codes for CASSLSGAGYTF. The chain carries TRBV19 and TRBJ1-2; D possibly corresponds to TRBD1 (6 bases). Germline CDR1 reads LNHDA; CDR2 reads SQIVND (reference sequence). This CDR3 contains 12 residues. Trimming pared 5 bases from V and 8 bases from J, leaving 12 bases between.

The chain recombines TRBV29-1 with TRBJ1-1, with no clear D. This CDR3 has 14 residues. V was pared by 7 bases and J by 4 bases, with 19 bases between. Germline values: CDR1 SQVTM, CDR2 ANQGSEA. CDR3 amino acids: CSGSLREKSTEAFF. Here the CDR3 DNA reads TGCAGCGGCTCGCTCCGGGAGAAAAGCACTGAAGCTTTCTTT.

V gene TRBV28 combines with J gene TRBJ2-1, with 8 nucleotides matching TRBD1. Losses at the gene ends were 6 bases for V and 4 bases for J; bases not matched to a gene: 11. There are 16 residues in the CDR3. From germline, CDR1 is MDHEN and CDR2 SYDVKM. Here the CDR3 reads CASSLTGGYGYNEQFF. The CDR3 DNA reads as TGTGCCAGCAGCCTCACAGGGGGATATGGATACAATGAGCAGTTCTTC.

The V and J genes are TRBV7-9 and TRBJ2-7; 12 bases are a match to TRBD2. CDR1 is SEHNR, CDR2 FQNEAQ, per germline (reference sequence). The V gene end was trimmed by 2 bases and the J gene end by 6 bases; junction bases not matched to a gene: 8. CDR3 length equals 16 residues. The CDR3 spells CASSLYLAGGEGEQYF. The CDR3 bases are TGTGCCAGCAGCTTATACCTAGCGGGAGGGGAGGGCGAGCAGTACTTC.

The rearrangement joins TRBV5-1 to TRBJ1-4; D unresolved. There are 13 residues in the CDR3. Germline V gives CDR1 SGHRS, CDR2 YFSETQ. V was cut by 5 bases and J by 4 bases, with 9 bases left in between. CDR3: CASRNMLNEKLFF. The CDR3 nucleotides are TGCGCCAGCAGGAACATGCTTAATGAAAAACTGTTTTTT.

V gene TRBV2 combines with J gene TRBJ2-7; 8 nucleotides align to TRBD2. The germline V gene encodes CDR1 SNHLY and CDR2 FYNNEI. The CDR3 contains 14 residues. The V gene end was trimmed by 3 bases and the J gene end by 7 bases; junction bases not matched to a gene: 8. The CDR3 nucleotides are TGTGCCAGCAGTGAGGTGGATAGCGGGAAGGAGCAGTACTTC. This gives the protein CASSEVDSGKEQYF.

The chain couples TRBV4-1 to TRBJ2-7, with 10 positions matching TRBD2. CDR1 and CDR2 from the germline V gene are MGHRA and YSYEKL. The CDR3 is 17 amino acids. V lost 4 bases, J lost 4 bases, and 13 bases stayed unmatched. The CDR3 region is CASSLSRGTSGNYEQYF. CDR3 in DNA: TGCGCCAGCAGCCTCTCTCGAGGAACTAGCGGGAATTACGAGCAGTACTTC.

The chain carries TRBV6-5 and TRBJ1-1; no clear D gene. CDR3 size: 15 residues. CDR1 is MNHEY and CDR2 is SVGAGI in the germline V gene. V was pared by 0 bases and J by 3 bases, with 11 bases between. In nucleotides, the CDR3 is TGTGCCAGCAGTTACTCGAGGGTGCAGGACACTGAAGCTTTCTTT. This gives the protein CASSYSRVQDTEAFF.